This entry lists 8 T cell receptor beta chains sequenced from one sample in a study of blood T cell repertoires in COVID-19 (dated by TCRdb to the early 2020s). Library preparation was by the immunoSEQ multiplex PCR assay. Held by TCRdb, this immuneACCESS table contains in-frame sequences only and omits some clones. Under half of the omission traces to an unresolved V gene where checked; the cause of the rest is unknown. Counted in this sample were under 450,000 clones; 88% of them appeared once. Together, the top ten hold approximately 12% of the sample. Sequencing input: peripheral blood. The source of these receptors is a woman aged 45-65 years with COVID-19, enrolled during active disease.

The rearrangement links TRBV5-1 to TRBJ1-1; possible D gene TRBD1, 6 bases. Trimming pared 5 bases from V and 5 bases from J, leaving 7 bases between. The germline V gene has CDR1 SGHRS and CDR2 YFSETQ. The CDR3 spans 11 residues. The CDR3 sequence: CASRTGTEAFF. CDR3 coding DNA: TGCGCCAGCAGGACAGGAACTGAAGCTTTCTTT.

This chain links TRBV19 with TRBJ2-3; 11 bases align to TRBD2. The trim removed 6 bases at V and 1 base at J, leaving 3 bases unmatched. This CDR3 comprises 15 residues. Germline lookup yields CDR1 LNHDA and CDR2 SQIVND (reference sequence). CDR3: CASRTTSGGTDTQYF. In DNA, the CDR3 is TGTGCCAGTAGGACGACTAGCGGGGGCACAGATACGCAGTATTTT.

This sequence joins TRBV27 and TRBJ1-5; weak D call: TRBD1 (5 bases). CDR3 length: 15 residues. Looked up from germline, CDR1 is MNHEY and CDR2 is SMNVEV (reference sequence). Trimming pared 3 bases from V and 7 bases from J, leaving 16 bases between. In DNA, the CDR3 is TGTGCCAGCAGTTTGATTGGGGTAAGGGGACAGCCCCAGCATTTT. This sequence encodes CASSLIGVRGQPQHF.

The rearrangement links TRBV6-4 to TRBJ2-3; 14 bases line up with TRBD2. The germline CDR1 and CDR2 sequences are MRHNA and SNTAGT. The trim removed 4 bases at V and 6 bases at J, leaving 3 bases unmatched. CDR3 length: 15 residues. As DNA, the CDR3 is TGTGCCAGCAGTGCGACTAGCGGGGGGGCGGATACGCAGTATTTT. Translated, it gives CASSATSGGADTQYF.

This clone was seen just once. The rearrangement joins TRBV5-1 to TRBJ1-1; D is unresolved. CDR1 is SGHRS and CDR2 is YFSETQ in the germline V gene. The V gene lost 10 bases and the J gene lost 4 bases, with 17 bases spanning the gap. The CDR3 is 13 amino acids. The CDR3 spells CACQQESGTEAFF. The CDR3 coding sequence is TGCGCCTGCCAACAAGAATCAGGCACTGAAGCTTTCTTT.

The chain couples TRBV9 to TRBJ2-7, with 9 nucleotides matching TRBD1. After removal of 4 bases from V and 6 bases from J, the junction contained 8 bases not matched to a gene. Germline lookup yields CDR1 SGDLS and CDR2 YYNGEE. The CDR3 totals 14 residues. The CDR3 protein is CASSSRTGEGEQYF. The CDR3 region has the DNA TGTGCCAGCAGCTCCCGGACAGGGGAGGGCGAGCAGTACTTC.

The chain employs TRBV15 and TRBJ2-7; 11 positions match TRBD1. The J segment lost 4 bases and the V segment lost 0 bases, leaving 2 bases of the junction unmatched. The CDR3 totals 15 residues. The germline V gene encodes CDR1 LNHNV and CDR2 YYDKDF (reference sequence). The CDR3 loop is CATSREGQGAYEQYF. CDR3 sequence (DNA): TGTGCCACCAGCAGAGAAGGACAGGGGGCATACGAGCAGTACTTC.

Only one count was recorded for this clone. This chain links TRBV3-1 (or the pseudogene TRBV3-2) with TRBJ2-4; 9 bases are shared with TRBD1. The CDR3 consists of 15 residues. Germline V gene lookup returns CDR1 LGHDT and CDR2 YNNKEL (reference sequence). The V gene end was trimmed by 3 bases and the J gene end by 9 bases; junction bases not matched to a gene: 9. CDR3 sequence (DNA): TGTGCCAGCAGCCATCCCGGGACAGGGCCAGGCATTCAGTACTTC. Encoded protein: CASSHPGTGPGIQYF.